This TCR beta chain comes out of a study of shared clonotypes between healthy human individuals. Study overall: Per donor, CD8 memory used one plate, CD8 naive used two, CD4 memory used three and CD4 naive used three. Study-wide results and limits: The naive CD4 repertoires of several donors were compared, and about 5% of clonotypes were shared. Sequencing depth was predicted to influence how clonotypes are shared among donors.

Healthy and HIV-negative, the adult donors had no recent acute infections or vaccinations. As concerns this clone: Its specificity is not known.

Assay used: immunoSEQ multiplex PCR; TCRdb lists only in-frame clones, some missing. Of about 680,000 clones detected, roughly 72% appear once; the ten largest clones hold 1.5% to 2%. The germline V gene encodes CDR1 SEHNR and CDR2 FQNEAQ (reference sequence). This CDR3 contains 16 residues. V was pared by 4 bases and J by 6 bases, with 22 bases between. This rearrangement joins TRBV7-9 to TRBJ2-7, with a weak D call TRBD2 (6 bases). The sequence derives from a young woman in good health. Sequencing used memory CD4+ T cells sorted from blood. Described subset: CD45RA-negative fraction. The CDR3 protein is CASSSGGGGKSREQYF. CDR3 DNA: TGTGCCAGCAGCTCTGGGGGTGGAGGGAAGAGTCGCGAGCAGTACTTC.